The rows below give T cell receptor beta chains drawn from one sample of a study of regulatory T cells in long-lasting Graves disease. TCRdb re-derived calls from the multiplex PCR reads in MiXCR, one entry per CDR3 protein. The table records 400,000 to 500,000 distinct CDR3 sequences, about 20% of them present only once. Specimen: peripheral blood mononuclear cells (PBMCs), collected when the disease was refractory, from a patient treated with antithyroid drugs. These receptor sequences come from a female donor with Graves disease. CDR3s leave out the opening cysteine and the closing phenylalanine or tryptophan.

v_call cdr3_length cdr3_aa
TRBV19 12 ASMGPTGGYGYT
TRBV10-3 9 AISDEETQY
TRBV18 10 ASSPGPSEAF
TRBV5-4 11 ASSLGDLTEAF
TRBV6-1 11 ASSRTGEYGYT
TRBV7-6 10 ASSLNHETQY
TRBV27 13 ASSPNEDPGNTIY
TRBV12-3/TRBV12-4 12 ASRLTSGYYEQY
TRBV28 14 ASTERTGGPQETQY
TRBV20-1 12 SARGEGHRDGYT
TRBV30 13 ACTGGGQGGETQY
TRBV30 12 AWSEELEIGELF
TRBV20-1 14 SASWPGGLASPEQY
TRBV12-3/TRBV12-4 12 ASTRQVPNEKLF
TRBV10-3 12 AISESLARVGYT
TRBV6-5 13 ASSLNWEVITEAF
TRBV6-5 14 ASSYSNSGLSEKLF
TRBV19 12 ASSIGGARTEAF
TRBV7-2 14 ASSLSGSGQFYGYT
TRBV4-2 14 ASSQDLLAGAYEQY
TRBV12-3/TRBV12-4 15 ASRPGTGLSGANVLT
TRBV19 12 ATGTSGVSYEQY
TRBV29-1 9 SVELGYGYT
TRBV11-3 14 ASSSGLAGGSSEQF
TRBV28 11 ASSRDWNQPQH
TRBV7-9 10 ASSSTGTEAF
TRBV6-1 11 ASTSGSVYGYT
TRBV6-1 15 ASSEKGTGAFGGGYT